These T cell receptor beta chains were read from a single sample in a study of blood T cell repertoires in COVID-19. Generated by immunoSEQ multiplex PCR, the TCRdb table keeps only in-frame clones and is missing some. Of 250,000 to 300,000 clones in the sample, over 70% were seen once. The sequenced sample consisted of peripheral blood. These receptors were collected from a woman aged 80 or over with acute or convalescent COVID-19. The CDR3 runs from the conserved cysteine through the conserved F or W. Each record gives: V gene, clone size, D gene, J gene, CDR3 protein, CDR3 DNA. The D gene is left open where the match is weak. Size is omitted from some rows. Given values are once, few, many or a class for expanded clones.

V gene: TRBV24-1; clone size: -; D gene: -; J gene: TRBJ1-1; CDR3 protein: CATSDQDSKEAFF; CDR3 DNA: TGTGCCACCAGTGACCAGGACAGTAAAGAAGCTTTCTTT
V gene: TRBV7-2; clone size: once; D gene: -; J gene: TRBJ2-1; CDR3 protein: CASSFKTEQFF; CDR3 DNA: TGTGCCAGCAGCTTCAAGACAGAGCAGTTCTTC
V gene: TRBV4-2; clone size: -; D gene: -; J gene: TRBJ1-4; CDR3 protein: CASSPLGQRATNEKLFF; CDR3 DNA: TGTGCCAGCAGCCCCCTAGGACAGAGAGCAACTAATGAAAAACTGTTTTTT
V gene: TRBV5-1; clone size: -; D gene: -; J gene: TRBJ2-6; CDR3 protein: CASSLVGVPRSGANVLTF; CDR3 DNA: TGCGCCAGCAGCTTGGTAGGAGTTCCTCGCTCTGGGGCCAACGTCCTGACTTTC
V gene: TRBV4-1; clone size: -; D gene: TRBD1; J gene: TRBJ1-5; CDR3 protein: CASSQDISRDRVGQPQHF; CDR3 DNA: TGCGCCAGCAGCCAAGATATCTCCCGGGACAGGGTTGGTCAGCCCCAGCATTTT
V gene: TRBV4-1; clone size: -; D gene: -; J gene: TRBJ1-5; CDR3 protein: CASSQEGHASNQPQHF; CDR3 DNA: TGCGCCAGCAGCCAAGAGGGACACGCCAGCAATCAGCCCCAGCATTTT
V gene: TRBV2; clone size: -; D gene: -; J gene: TRBJ2-2; CDR3 protein: CASSISDSDTGELFF; CDR3 DNA: TGTGCCAGCAGTATATCGGACTCGGACACCGGGGAGCTGTTTTTT
V gene: TRBV7-8; clone size: -; D gene: -; J gene: TRBJ2-3; CDR3 protein: CASSLEAPRGTQYF; CDR3 DNA: TGTGCCAGCAGCTTGGAAGCCCCTCGCGGTACGCAGTATTTT
V gene: TRBV2; clone size: -; D gene: -; J gene: TRBJ2-5; CDR3 protein: CASSVQEKTQYF; CDR3 DNA: TGTGCCAGCAGTGTGCAGGAAAAGACCCAGTACTTC
V gene: TRBV19; clone size: -; D gene: TRBD1; J gene: TRBJ1-5; CDR3 protein: CASSILLTGGGNQPQHF; CDR3 DNA: TGTGCCAGTAGTATCCTCTTGACAGGGGGCGGCAATCAGCCCCAGCATTTT
V gene: TRBV5-6; clone size: once; D gene: -; J gene: TRBJ2-7; CDR3 protein: CASSVGLEGSYEQYF; CDR3 DNA: TGTGCCAGCAGCGTGGGCCTCGAGGGCTCCTACGAGCAGTACTTC
V gene: TRBV13; clone size: -; D gene: -; J gene: TRBJ2-1; CDR3 protein: CASSSSQLRGEQFF; CDR3 DNA: TGTGCCAGCAGCTCCTCCCAATTAAGGGGGGAGCAGTTCTTC
V gene: TRBV9; clone size: -; D gene: TRBD2; J gene: TRBJ2-2; CDR3 protein: CASSPGLADNTGELFF; CDR3 DNA: TGTGCCAGCAGCCCCGGACTAGCGGATAACACCGGGGAGCTGTTTTTT
V gene: TRBV5-1; clone size: -; D gene: TRBD1; J gene: TRBJ2-7; CDR3 protein: CASSLALQGGSYEQYF; CDR3 DNA: TGCGCCAGCAGCTTGGCTCTACAGGGGGGATCCTACGAGCAGTACTTC
V gene: TRBV3-1/TRBV3-2; clone size: -; D gene: -; J gene: TRBJ2-7; CDR3 protein: CASSPRGGSGYEQYF; CDR3 DNA: TGTGCCAGCAGCCCGAGGGGGGGTAGCGGCTACGAGCAGTACTTC
V gene: TRBV19; clone size: -; D gene: -; J gene: TRBJ2-4; CDR3 protein: CASSTGSLAKNIQYF; CDR3 DNA: TGTGCCAGTAGTACCGGGAGCCTAGCCAAAAACATTCAGTACTTC
V gene: TRBV3-1/TRBV3-2; clone size: -; D gene: -; J gene: TRBJ2-2; CDR3 protein: CASSQRSGTNTGELFF; CDR3 DNA: TGTGCCAGCAGCCAACGATCAGGGACGAACACCGGGGAGCTGTTTTTT
V gene: TRBV3-1/TRBV3-2; clone size: -; D gene: -; J gene: TRBJ1-2; CDR3 protein: CASSPLGGSYGYTF; CDR3 DNA: TGTGCCAGCAGCCCACTTGGGGGCTCCTATGGCTACACCTTC
V gene: TRBV25-1; clone size: -; D gene: -; J gene: TRBJ1-2; CDR3 protein: CASSEQVGGGYGYTF; CDR3 DNA: TGTGCCAGCAGTGAACAGGTAGGGGGTGGCTATGGCTACACCTTC
V gene: TRBV27; clone size: -; D gene: -; J gene: TRBJ1-2; CDR3 protein: CASSSGSSYGYTF; CDR3 DNA: TGTGCCAGCAGTTCTGGCAGTTCCTATGGCTACACCTTC
V gene: TRBV5-4; clone size: -; D gene: TRBD2; J gene: TRBJ2-2; CDR3 protein: CASSLAGGGSGELFF; CDR3 DNA: TGTGCCAGCAGCTTGGCGGGAGGGGGGTCCGGGGAGCTGTTTTTT
V gene: TRBV6-5; clone size: -; D gene: TRBD1; J gene: TRBJ2-7; CDR3 protein: CASSLDRAYEQYF; CDR3 DNA: TGTGCCAGCAGTCTCGACAGGGCCTACGAGCAGTACTTC
V gene: TRBV4-1; clone size: -; D gene: -; J gene: TRBJ1-2; CDR3 protein: CASSLGGGPAYGYTF; CDR3 DNA: TGCGCCAGCAGCCTCGGGGGGGGACCCGCTTATGGCTACACCTTC
V gene: TRBV4-1; clone size: -; D gene: -; J gene: TRBJ1-4; CDR3 protein: CASSQDTHLTLFF; CDR3 DNA: TGCGCCAGCAGCCAAGATACACACCTCACGCTGTTTTTT
V gene: TRBV28; clone size: -; D gene: TRBD2; J gene: TRBJ2-2; CDR3 protein: CASTAVAGGPRGGELFF; CDR3 DNA: TGTGCCAGCACGGCCGTAGCGGGAGGCCCTAGGGGCGGGGAGCTGTTTTTT
V gene: TRBV7-9; clone size: -; D gene: TRBD2; J gene: TRBJ2-3; CDR3 protein: CASRPLAGAGDTQYF; CDR3 DNA: TGTGCCAGCAGGCCACTAGCGGGAGCAGGAGATACGCAGTATTTT
V gene: TRBV7-9; clone size: -; D gene: TRBD1; J gene: TRBJ1-2; CDR3 protein: CASSPGQGGNYGYTF; CDR3 DNA: TGTGCCAGCAGCCCCGGACAGGGGGGGAACTATGGCTACACCTTC
V gene: TRBV2; clone size: once; D gene: -; J gene: TRBJ2-1; CDR3 protein: CASREGAGSSNEQFF; CDR3 DNA: TGTGCCAGCAGGGAAGGGGCGGGTTCGAGTAATGAGCAGTTCTTC
V gene: TRBV6-2/TRBV6-3; clone size: -; D gene: -; J gene: TRBJ1-1; CDR3 protein: CASSYSQGNVDTEAFF; CDR3 DNA: TGTGCCAGCAGTTACTCACAGGGTAATGTCGACACTGAAGCTTTCTTT
V gene: TRBV6-6; clone size: -; D gene: -; J gene: TRBJ1-2; CDR3 protein: CASYQGSYGYTF; CDR3 DNA: TGTGCCAGCTACCAGGGGTCCTATGGCTACACCTTC
V gene: TRBV5-1; clone size: -; D gene: TRBD2; J gene: TRBJ2-7; CDR3 protein: CASSLSGAGGMGEQYF; CDR3 DNA: TGCGCCAGCAGCTTGTCCGGTGCGGGGGGAATGGGGGAGCAGTACTTC
V gene: TRBV4-2; clone size: once; D gene: TRBD1; J gene: TRBJ1-5; CDR3 protein: CASSQTGTVNQPQHF; CDR3 DNA: TGTGCCAGCAGCCAGACCGGGACAGTCAATCAGCCCCAGCATTTT
V gene: TRBV7-2; clone size: few; D gene: -; J gene: TRBJ2-7; CDR3 protein: CASSLMRGSYEQYF; CDR3 DNA: TGTGCCAGCAGCTTAATGCGGGGCTCCTACGAGCAGTACTTC
V gene: TRBV6-5; clone size: -; D gene: TRBD1; J gene: TRBJ2-2; CDR3 protein: CASSFRGLSGELFF; CDR3 DNA: TGTGCCAGCAGTTTCAGGGGGCTGAGCGGGGAGCTGTTTTTT
V gene: TRBV19; clone size: -; D gene: -; J gene: TRBJ1-2; CDR3 protein: CASSIIQGADYGYTF; CDR3 DNA: TGTGCCAGTAGTATAATTCAAGGGGCTGACTATGGCTACACCTTC
V gene: TRBV5-1; clone size: -; D gene: -; J gene: TRBJ1-2; CDR3 protein: CASSSGGTSYGYTF; CDR3 DNA: TGCGCCAGCAGCTCCGGGGGAACCTCCTATGGCTACACCTTC
V gene: TRBV7-2; clone size: -; D gene: -; J gene: TRBJ1-2; CDR3 protein: CASSLGRGNGYTF; CDR3 DNA: TGTGCCAGCAGCTTAGGAAGGGGGAATGGCTACACCTTC
V gene: TRBV7-9; clone size: -; D gene: -; J gene: TRBJ1-6; CDR3 protein: CASRSPETGRNSPLHF; CDR3 DNA: TGTGCCAGCAGGTCCCCCGAGACAGGAAGGAATTCACCCCTCCACTTT
V gene: TRBV7-3; clone size: few; D gene: -; J gene: TRBJ2-2; CDR3 protein: CASSSRGSGELFF; CDR3 DNA: TGTGCCAGCAGCTCCAGAGGGTCCGGGGAGCTGTTTTTT
V gene: TRBV3-1/TRBV3-2; clone size: -; D gene: TRBD1; J gene: TRBJ2-1; CDR3 protein: CASSRSTGGSYNEQFF; CDR3 DNA: TGTGCCAGCAGCCGCTCGACAGGGGGCTCCTACAATGAGCAGTTCTTC
V gene: TRBV21-1; clone size: -; D gene: -; J gene: TRBJ2-7; CDR3 protein: CASSKYRLAGGNSYEQYF; CDR3 DNA: TGTGCCAGCAGCAAATACCGCCTAGCGGGAGGGAATTCCTACGAGCAGTACTTC
V gene: TRBV3-1/TRBV3-2; clone size: -; D gene: -; J gene: TRBJ2-1; CDR3 protein: CASSQDEGREQFF; CDR3 DNA: TGTGCCAGCAGCCAAGATGAGGGTCGTGAGCAGTTCTTC